Sequencing of this TCR beta chain was carried out in a study of T cell changes during pregnancy in multiple sclerosis. This table comes from immunoSEQ multiplex PCR, and its TCRdb copy is limited to in-frame clones, with some not included. The sample comprises 30,000 to 40,000 clones, 90% to 95% of which are singletons, and 5.5% to 7% rests with the top ten. With 5 bases removed from V and 0 bases from J, the gap between germline ends came to 10 bases. Germline CDR1 is SGHVS and CDR2 is FNYEAQ. CDR3 length: 14 residues. This TCR derives from a female donor with multiple sclerosis, enrolled in a pregnancy study. Here the sequenced sample was CD8+ T cells from peripheral blood mononuclear cells, taken in the second trimester of pregnancy. The genes are TRBV7-6 and TRBJ2-5, with unresolved D. The CDR3 bases are TGTGCCAGCAGCCCTTACAGAGACCAAGAGACCCAGTACTTC. Residues: CASSPYRDQETQYF. Full variable domain (remainder filled in from reference TRBV7-6 and TRBJ2-5): GAGVSQSPRYKVTKRGQDVALRCDPISGHVSLYWYRQALGQGPEFLTYFNYEAQQDKSGLPNDRFSAERPEGSISTLTIQRTEQRDSAMYRCASSPYRDQETQYFGPGTRLLVL.